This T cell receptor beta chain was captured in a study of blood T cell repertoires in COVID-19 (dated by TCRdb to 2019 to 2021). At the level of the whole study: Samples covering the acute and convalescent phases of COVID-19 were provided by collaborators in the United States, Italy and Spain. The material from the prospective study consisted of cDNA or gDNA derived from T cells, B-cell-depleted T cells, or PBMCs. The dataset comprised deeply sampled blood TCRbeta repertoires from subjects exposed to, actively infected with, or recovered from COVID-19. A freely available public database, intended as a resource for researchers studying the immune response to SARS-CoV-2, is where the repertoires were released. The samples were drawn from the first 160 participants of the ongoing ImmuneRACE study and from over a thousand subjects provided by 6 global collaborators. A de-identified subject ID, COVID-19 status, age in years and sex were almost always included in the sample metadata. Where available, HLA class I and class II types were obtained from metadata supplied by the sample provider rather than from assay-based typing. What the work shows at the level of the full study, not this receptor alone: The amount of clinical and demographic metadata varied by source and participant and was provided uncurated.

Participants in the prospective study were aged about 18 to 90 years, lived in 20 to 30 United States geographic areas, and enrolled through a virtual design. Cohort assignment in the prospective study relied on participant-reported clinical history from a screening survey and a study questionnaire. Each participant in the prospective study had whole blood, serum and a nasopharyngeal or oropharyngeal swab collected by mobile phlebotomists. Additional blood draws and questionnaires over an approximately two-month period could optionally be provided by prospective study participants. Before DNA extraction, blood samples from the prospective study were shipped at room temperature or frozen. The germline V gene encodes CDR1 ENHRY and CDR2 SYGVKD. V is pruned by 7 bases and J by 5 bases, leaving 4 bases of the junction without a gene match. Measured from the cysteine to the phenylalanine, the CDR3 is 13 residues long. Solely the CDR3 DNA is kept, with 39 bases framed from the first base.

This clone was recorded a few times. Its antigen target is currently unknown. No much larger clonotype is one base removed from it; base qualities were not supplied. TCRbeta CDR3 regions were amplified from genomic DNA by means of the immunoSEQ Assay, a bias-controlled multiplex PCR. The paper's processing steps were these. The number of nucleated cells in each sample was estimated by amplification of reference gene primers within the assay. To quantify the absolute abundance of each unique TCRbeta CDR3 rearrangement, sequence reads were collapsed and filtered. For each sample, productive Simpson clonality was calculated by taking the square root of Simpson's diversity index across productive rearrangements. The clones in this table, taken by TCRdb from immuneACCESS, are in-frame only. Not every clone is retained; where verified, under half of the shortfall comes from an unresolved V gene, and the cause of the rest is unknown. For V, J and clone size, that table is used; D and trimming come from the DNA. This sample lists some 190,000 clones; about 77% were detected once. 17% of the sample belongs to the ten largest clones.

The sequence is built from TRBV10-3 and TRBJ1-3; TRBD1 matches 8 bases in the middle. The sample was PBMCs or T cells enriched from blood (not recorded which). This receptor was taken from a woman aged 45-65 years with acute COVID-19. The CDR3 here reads CAITGQGRNTIYF. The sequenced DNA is TGTGCCATCACTGGACAGGGAAGAAACACCATATATTTT.